The present TCR beta chain was sequenced within a study of response to subunit inactivated influenza vaccine. Whole-study results and caveats: There was a suggestion from the authors that each seasonal influenza vaccination recruits few new T cells.

TCRdb re-analysed the RT-PCR reads in MiXCR, keeping a single row per CDR3 protein. The data hold about 650,000 distinct CDR3 sequences, with approximately 14% observed a single time. This clonotype occurred a few times. Its matching antigen is unknown. Source: PBMCs from blood, taken about 14 days before vaccination. This sequence originates from a man aged 50-59 years who received an inactivated influenza vaccine.

The CDR3 DNA follows: TGCGCCAGCAGCCAAGAATCGGCAGATACGCAGTATTTT. It is translated as CASSQESADTQYF. V gene TRBV4-3 combines with J gene TRBJ2-3; no clear D. V lost 0 bases and J lost 4, with 5 bases in between. The CDR3 is made up of 13 amino acids. CDR1 is LGHNA, CDR2 YSLEER, per germline.